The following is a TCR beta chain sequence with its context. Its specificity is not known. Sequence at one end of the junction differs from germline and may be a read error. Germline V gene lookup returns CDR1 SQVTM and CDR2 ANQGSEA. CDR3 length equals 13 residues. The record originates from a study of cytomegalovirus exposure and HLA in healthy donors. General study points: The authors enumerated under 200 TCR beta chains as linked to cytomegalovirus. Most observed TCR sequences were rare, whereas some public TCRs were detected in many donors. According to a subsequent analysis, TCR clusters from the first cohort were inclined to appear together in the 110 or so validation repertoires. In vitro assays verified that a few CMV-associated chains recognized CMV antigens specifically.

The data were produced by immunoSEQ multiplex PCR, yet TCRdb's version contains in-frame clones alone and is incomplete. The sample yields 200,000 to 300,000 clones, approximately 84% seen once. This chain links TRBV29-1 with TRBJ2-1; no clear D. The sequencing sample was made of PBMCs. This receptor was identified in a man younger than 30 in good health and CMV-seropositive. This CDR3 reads CSVSRGSFNEQFF. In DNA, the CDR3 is TGCAGCGTTAGTAGAGGTTCCTTCAATGAGCAGTTCTTC.